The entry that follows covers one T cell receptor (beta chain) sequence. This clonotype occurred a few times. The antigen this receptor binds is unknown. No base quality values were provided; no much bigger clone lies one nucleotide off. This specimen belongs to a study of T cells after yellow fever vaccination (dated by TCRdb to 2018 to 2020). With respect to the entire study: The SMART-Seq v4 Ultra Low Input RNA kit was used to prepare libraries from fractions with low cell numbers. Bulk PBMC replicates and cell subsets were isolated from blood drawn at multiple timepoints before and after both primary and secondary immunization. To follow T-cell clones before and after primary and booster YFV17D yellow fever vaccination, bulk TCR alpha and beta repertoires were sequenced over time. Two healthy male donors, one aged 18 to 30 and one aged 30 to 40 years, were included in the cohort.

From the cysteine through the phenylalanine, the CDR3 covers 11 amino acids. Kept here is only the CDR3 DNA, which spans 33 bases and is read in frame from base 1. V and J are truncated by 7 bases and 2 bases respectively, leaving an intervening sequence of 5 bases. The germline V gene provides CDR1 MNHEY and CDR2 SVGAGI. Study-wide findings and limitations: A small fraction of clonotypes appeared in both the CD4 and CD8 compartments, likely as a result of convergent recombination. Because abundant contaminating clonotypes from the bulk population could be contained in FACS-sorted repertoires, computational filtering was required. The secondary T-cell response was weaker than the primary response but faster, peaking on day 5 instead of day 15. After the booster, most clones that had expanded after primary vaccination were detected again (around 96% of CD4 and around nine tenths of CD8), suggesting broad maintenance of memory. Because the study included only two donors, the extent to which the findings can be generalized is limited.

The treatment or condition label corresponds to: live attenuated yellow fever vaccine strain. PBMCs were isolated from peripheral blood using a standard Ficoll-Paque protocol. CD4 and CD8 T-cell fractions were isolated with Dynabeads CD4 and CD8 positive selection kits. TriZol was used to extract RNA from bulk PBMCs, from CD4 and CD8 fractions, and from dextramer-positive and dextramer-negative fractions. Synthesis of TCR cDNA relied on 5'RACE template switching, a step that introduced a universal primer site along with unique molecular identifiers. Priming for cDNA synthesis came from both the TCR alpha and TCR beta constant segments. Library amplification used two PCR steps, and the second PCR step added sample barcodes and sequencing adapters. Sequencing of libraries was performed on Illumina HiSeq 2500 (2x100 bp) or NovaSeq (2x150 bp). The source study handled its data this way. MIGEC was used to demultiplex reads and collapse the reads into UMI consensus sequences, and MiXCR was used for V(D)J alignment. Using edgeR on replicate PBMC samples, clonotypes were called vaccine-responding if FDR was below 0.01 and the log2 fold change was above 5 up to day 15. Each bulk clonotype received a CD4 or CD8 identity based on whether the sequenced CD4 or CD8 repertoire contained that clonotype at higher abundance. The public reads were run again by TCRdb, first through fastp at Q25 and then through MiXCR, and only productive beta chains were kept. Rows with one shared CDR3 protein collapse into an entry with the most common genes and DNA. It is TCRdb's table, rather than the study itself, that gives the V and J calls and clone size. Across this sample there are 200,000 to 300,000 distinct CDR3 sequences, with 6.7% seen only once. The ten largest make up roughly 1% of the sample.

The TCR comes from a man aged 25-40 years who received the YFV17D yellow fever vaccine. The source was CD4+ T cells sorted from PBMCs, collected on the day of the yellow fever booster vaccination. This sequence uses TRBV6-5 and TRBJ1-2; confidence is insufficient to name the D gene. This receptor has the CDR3 CASNGNYGYTF. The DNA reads TGTGCCAGCAATGGAAACTATGGCTACACCTTC.